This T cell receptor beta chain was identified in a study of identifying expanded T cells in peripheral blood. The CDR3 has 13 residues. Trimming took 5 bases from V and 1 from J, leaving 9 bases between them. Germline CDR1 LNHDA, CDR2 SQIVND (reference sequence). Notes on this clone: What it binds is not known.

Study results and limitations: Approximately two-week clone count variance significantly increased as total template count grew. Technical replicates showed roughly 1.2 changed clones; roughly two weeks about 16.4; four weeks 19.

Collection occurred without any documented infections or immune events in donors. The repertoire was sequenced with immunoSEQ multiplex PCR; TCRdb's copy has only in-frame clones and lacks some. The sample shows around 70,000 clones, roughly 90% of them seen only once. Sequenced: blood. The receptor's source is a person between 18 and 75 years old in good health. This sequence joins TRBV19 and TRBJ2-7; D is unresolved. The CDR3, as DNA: TGTGCCAGTAGTTTACACGGATCCTACGAGCAGTACTTC. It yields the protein CASSLHGSYEQYF.